These 7 T cell receptor beta chains share one sample of origin, sequenced in a study of shared clonotypes between healthy human individuals. Sequencing used immunoSEQ multiplex PCR; TCRdb keeps in-frame clones, though not all of them. Of 400,000 to 550,000 clones in the sample, roughly 78% were seen once. Sequencing was performed on PBMCs. Receptors originate from a woman in her 40s in good health. Some clones in this sample may be carry-over from other donors' samples.

The chain employs TRBV13 and TRBJ2-3; 13 positions match TRBD2. V lost 2 bases to trimming and J lost 0 bases; unmatched junction nucleotides: 11. The CDR3 is made up of 20 amino acids. Germline-derived CDR1 and CDR2 are PRHDT and FYEKMQ (reference sequence). The CDR3 sequence is CASSLKRSGGLAGSTDTQYF. The CDR3 coding sequence is TGTGCCAGCAGCTTAAAACGGTCGGGGGGACTAGCGGGGAGCACAGATACGCAGTATTTT.

This sequence joins TRBV27 and TRBJ2-7; D gene ambiguous. The CDR3 totals 14 residues. V dropped 2 bases and J dropped 3 bases, with 11 bases sitting between them. Germline loops: CDR1 MNHEY, CDR2 SMNVEV (reference sequence). The CDR3 DNA is TGTGCCAGCAGTTTAAAACAGACCGACTACGAGCAGTACTTC. It codes for CASSLKQTDYEQYF.

This clone turned up a few times. J is TRBJ1-1 and V is TRBV7-3; 7 bases map to TRBD1. The ends lost 5 bases at V and 1 base at J; junction bases unmatched: 7. This CDR3 is 15 amino acids long. Germline V lookup: CDR1 SGHTA, CDR2 FQGTGA. The CDR3 nucleotides are TGTGCCAGCAGCCCTTCGGGACAGCCGAACACTGAAGCTTTCTTT. Encoded protein: CASSPSGQPNTEAFF.

In this sample, this clone turned up a few times. This sequence joins TRBV19 and TRBJ2-1, with D perhaps TRBD2 (6 bases). The CDR3 consists of 14 residues. The V end was cut by 4 bases, the J end by 7 bases, with 14 bases between. Germline CDR1 reads LNHDA; CDR2 reads SQIVND (reference sequence). The CDR3 DNA sequence: TGTGCCAGTAGTAGTCGCGGGACTTGGAATGAGCAGTTCTTC. This translates into CASSSRGTWNEQFF.

As for this clone: Different DNA sequences within this sample yield the same CDR3. The gene calls are TRBV11-3 and TRBJ2-1, with TRBD2 identical over 16 bases. J gave up 8 bases and V 4 bases, and 5 bases lay outside the gene matches. Germline CDR1 reads SGHNT; CDR2 reads YENEEA. The CDR3 is 16 amino acids. CDR3 DNA sequence: TGTGCCAGCAGCTCCGGGACTAGCGGGAGGGTCGATGAGCAGTTCTTC. It translates to CASSSGTSGRVDEQFF.

The DNA for the CDR3 is TGTGCCAGCAGCTATGGACCTAATGGGTCTGGCTACACCTTC. Its translation is CASSYGPNGSGYTF. This chain uses TRBV7-6 with TRBJ1-2; the D is unclear. The CDR3 sequence is 14 residues long. The V and J ends lost 4 bases and 7 bases respectively, with 16 bases between them. Germline lookup yields CDR1 SGHVS and CDR2 FNYEAQ.

The chain couples TRBV19 to TRBJ2-2; TRBD2 agrees at 7 bases. J lost 5 bases, V lost 3 bases, and 3 bases had no gene match. This CDR3 region has 14 residues. Germline loops: CDR1 LNHDA, CDR2 SQIVND (reference sequence). Here the CDR3 DNA reads TGTGCCAGTAGTATCATAGCGGGTACCGGGGAGCTGTTTTTT. The encoded protein is CASSIIAGTGELFF.